This TCR beta chain was identified during a study of response to subunit inactivated influenza vaccine. In this sample, this clonotype turned up many times. TCRdb reanalysed the RT-PCR reads using MiXCR and keeps one entry per CDR3 protein. The table has 860,000 or so distinct CDR3 sequences, about 20% seen once; the top ten hold 10%. The TCR originated in a man in his fifties or sixties who received an inactivated influenza vaccine. Sequences were derived from PBMCs from blood, sampled roughly 5 days after vaccination.

CDR3 DNA sequence: TGCGCCAGCAGCACGGTAGGACAGGGGGCCTACGAGCAGTACTTC. Its translation is CASSTVGQGAYEQYF. This sequence joins TRBV5-1 and TRBJ2-7; 10 nucleotides agree with TRBD1. The CDR3 runs 15 residues. Losses at the gene ends were 4 bases for V and 2 bases for J; bases not matched to a gene: 6. CDR1 is SGHRS, CDR2 YFSETQ, per germline.